This TCR beta chain was found in a study of graft-versus-host responses after intestinal transplantation. Across the whole study: The study gave all recipients anti-thymocyte globulin induction, then tacrolimus and steroids for 2 to 3 years.

Findings and limits, study-wide: Elevated graft-versus-host to host-versus-graft clonal ratios in allografts were recorded for patients with graft-donor T cell macrochimerism. In recipient marrow, GvH clones were found, and some appeared first in ileum or blood. Researchers found peak circulating GvH clone levels linked to early post-transplant HvG declines.

Between the trimmed V and J ends, which lost 4 bases and 9 bases, there was a span of 13 bases. Germline V CDR1 and CDR2: KGHSH, LQKENI. The CDR3 loop spans 14 amino acids. This clone was seen a few times. Its cognate antigen is unknown. Graft material was processed, releasing intraepithelial and lamina propria lymphocytes. Assay: immunoSEQ multiplex PCR; the TCRdb copy retains only in-frame clones and omits some. The data show some 29,000 clones, around 83% seen once. This clonotype originated in a human patient who received an intestinal transplant, so some T cells may come from the graft donor. This chain uses TRBV18 with TRBJ1-6; D unresolved. The sample was ileum tissue, taken 98 days after intestinal transplantation. CDR3 amino acids: CASSQLTEGSPLHF. As DNA, the CDR3 is TGTGCCAGCTCACAGCTGACTGAGGGTTCACCCCTCCACTTT.